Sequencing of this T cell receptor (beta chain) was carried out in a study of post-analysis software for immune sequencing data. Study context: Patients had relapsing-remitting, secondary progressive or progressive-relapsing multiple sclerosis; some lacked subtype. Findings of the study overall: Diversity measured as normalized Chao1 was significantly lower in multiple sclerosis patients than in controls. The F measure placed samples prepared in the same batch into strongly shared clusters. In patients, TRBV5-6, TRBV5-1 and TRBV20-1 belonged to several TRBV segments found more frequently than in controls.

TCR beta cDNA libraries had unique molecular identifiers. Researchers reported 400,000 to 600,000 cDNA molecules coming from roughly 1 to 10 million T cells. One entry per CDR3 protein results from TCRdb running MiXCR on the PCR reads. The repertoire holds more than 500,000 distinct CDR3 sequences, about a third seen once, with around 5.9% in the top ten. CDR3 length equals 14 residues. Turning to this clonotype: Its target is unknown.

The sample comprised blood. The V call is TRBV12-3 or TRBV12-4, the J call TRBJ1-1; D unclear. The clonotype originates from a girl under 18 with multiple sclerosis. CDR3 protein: CASDKERANTEAFF. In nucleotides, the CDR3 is TGTGCTAGCGACAAGGAAAGAGCGAACACTGAAGCTTTCTTT.